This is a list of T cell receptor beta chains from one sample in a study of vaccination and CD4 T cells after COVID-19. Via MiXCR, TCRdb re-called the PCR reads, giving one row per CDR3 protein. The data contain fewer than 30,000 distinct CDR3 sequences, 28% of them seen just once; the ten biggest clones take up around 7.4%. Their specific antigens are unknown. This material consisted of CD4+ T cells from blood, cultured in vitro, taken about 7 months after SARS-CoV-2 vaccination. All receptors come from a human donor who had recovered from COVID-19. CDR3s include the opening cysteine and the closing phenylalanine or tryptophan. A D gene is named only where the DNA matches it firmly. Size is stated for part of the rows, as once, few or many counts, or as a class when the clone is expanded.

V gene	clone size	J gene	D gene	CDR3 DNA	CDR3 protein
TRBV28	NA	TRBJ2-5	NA	TGTGCCAGCAGTTTTTCCCACTACAGGGAAGAGACCCAGTACTTC	CASSFSHYREETQYF
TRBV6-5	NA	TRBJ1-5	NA	TGTGCCAGCAGTTACTCGAGCACCCGCAATCAGCCCCAGCATTTT	CASSYSSTRNQPQHF
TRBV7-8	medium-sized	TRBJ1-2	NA	TGTGCCAGCAGCCGCCGGGCCCTTTGGGGCTACACCTTC	CASSRRALWGYTF
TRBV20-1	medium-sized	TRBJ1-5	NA	TGCAGTGCTAGAGATCAGCGAAGGAGCAATCAGCCCCAGCATTTT	CSARDQRRSNQPQHF
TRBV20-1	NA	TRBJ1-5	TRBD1	TGCAGTGCTACGACAGGGGGAGGTCAGCCCCAGCATTTT	CSATTGGGQPQHF
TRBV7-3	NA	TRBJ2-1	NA	TGTGCCAGCAGCGAGACAAGCTACAATGAGCAGTTCTTC	CASSETSYNEQFF
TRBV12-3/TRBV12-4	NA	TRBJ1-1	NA	TGTGCCAGCATCCTAGTAGGTAGCACTGAAGCTTTCTTT	CASILVGSTEAFF
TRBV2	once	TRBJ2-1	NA	TGTGCCAGAGAGCAGGAGGGCAGGAATGAGCAGTTCTTC	CAREQEGRNEQFF
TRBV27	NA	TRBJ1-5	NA	TGTGCCAGCCCTTCGAGGAGGGAAGGCAATCAGCCCCAGCATTTT	CASPSRREGNQPQHF
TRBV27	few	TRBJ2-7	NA	TGTGCCAGCAGACGATTGGACTCGACCTACGAGCAGTACTTC	CASRRLDSTYEQYF
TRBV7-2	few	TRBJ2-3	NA	TGTGCCAGCAGCTTACTCACCAGCGGGTCTCGCACAGATACGCAGTATTTT	CASSLLTSGSRTDTQYF
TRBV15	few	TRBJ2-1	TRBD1	TGTGCCACCAGCACCAGACAGGGGGCCTTCAATGAGCAGTTCTTC	CATSTRQGAFNEQFF
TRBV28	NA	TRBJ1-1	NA	TGTGCCAGCAGTTTAGCGGACACGGTGAACACTGAAGCTTTCTTT	CASSLADTVNTEAFF
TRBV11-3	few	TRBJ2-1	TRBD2	TGTGCCAGCAGCTCGACTAGCGGGAGGTACAATGAGCAGTTCTTC	CASSSTSGRYNEQFF
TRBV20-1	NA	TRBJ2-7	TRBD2	TGCAGTGCTGGGAGGGGCTACGAGCAGTACTTC	CSAGRGYEQYF
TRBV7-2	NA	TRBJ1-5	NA	TGTGCCAGCAGCTCATCGAACAGGTTTCAGCCCCAGCATTTT	CASSSSNRFQPQHF
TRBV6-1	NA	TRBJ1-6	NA	TGTGCCAGCAGTTCAGCAGCTTCACCCCTCCACTTT	CASSSAASPLHF
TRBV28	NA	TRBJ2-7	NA	TGTGCCAGCACCCCCTCCTTAGGGGTGCAGTACTTC	CASTPSLGVQYF
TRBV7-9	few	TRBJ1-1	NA	TGTGCCAGCAGCTTATCAGCGAACACTGAAGCTTTCTTT	CASSLSANTEAFF
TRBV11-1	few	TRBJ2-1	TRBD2	TGTGCCAGCAGAGCAACCCGGATAGCGGGACCTTACAATGAGCAGTTCTTC	CASRATRIAGPYNEQFF
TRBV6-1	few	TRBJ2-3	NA	TGTGCCAGCTCTGGCGGGACCACTAGCACAGATACGCAGTATTTT	CASSGGTTSTDTQYF
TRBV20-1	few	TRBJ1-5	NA	TGCAGTGCTAATGCGGGGGATCAGCCCCAGCATTTT	CSANAGDQPQHF
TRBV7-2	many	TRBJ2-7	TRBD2	TGTGCCAGCAGCTTGGCGGGAGTACAATACGAGCAGTACTTC	CASSLAGVQYEQYF
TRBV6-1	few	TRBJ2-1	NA	TGTGCCAGCAGAACGGGATACAATGAGCAGTTCTTC	CASRTGYNEQFF
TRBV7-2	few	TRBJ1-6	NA	TGTGCCAGCAGCCCCCGGGGGGGGAATTCACCCCTCCACTTT	CASSPRGGNSPLHF
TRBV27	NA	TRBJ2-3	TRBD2	TGTGCCAGCAGACTAGCGGGCGGCACAGATACGCAGTATTTT	CASRLAGGTDTQYF
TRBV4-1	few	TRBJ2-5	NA	TGCGCCAGCAGCCTATCCGAACGGGAGACCCAGTACTTC	CASSLSERETQYF
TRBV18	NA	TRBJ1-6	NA	TGTGCCAGCTCACCAATAGAAGACTCACCCCTCCACTTT	CASSPIEDSPLHF
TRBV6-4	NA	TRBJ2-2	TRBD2	TGTGCCAGCAGTGACGGCGGGAGGGACACCGGGGAGCTGTTTTTT	CASSDGGRDTGELFF
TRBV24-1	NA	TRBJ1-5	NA	TGTGCCACCAGTGACCCAGGGGTTAGCAATCAGCCCCAGCATTTT	CATSDPGVSNQPQHF
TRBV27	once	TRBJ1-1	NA	TGTGCCAGCAGTTACTCGGGGACGGTGAACACTGAAGCTTTCTTT	CASSYSGTVNTEAFF
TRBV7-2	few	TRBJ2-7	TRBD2	TGTGCCAGCAGCCCGGGACTAGCGGGAGCCGAGCAGTACTTC	CASSPGLAGAEQYF
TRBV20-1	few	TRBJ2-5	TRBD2	TGCAGTGCTAGAGATAGGCCGGGACTAGCGGGATCGTCGCAGACCCAGTACTTC	CSARDRPGLAGSSQTQYF
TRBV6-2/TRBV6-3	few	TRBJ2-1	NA	TGTGCCAGCAGAGAAGAATTCAATGAGCAGTTCTTC	CASREEFNEQFF
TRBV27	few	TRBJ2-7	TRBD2	TGTGCCAGCAGTCTTCTAGCGGGAGGCTCCTACGAGCAGTACTTC	CASSLLAGGSYEQYF
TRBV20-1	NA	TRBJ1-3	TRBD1	TGCAGTGCTCTTCAGACAGGGGACCTCTCTGGAAACACCATATATTTT	CSALQTGDLSGNTIYF
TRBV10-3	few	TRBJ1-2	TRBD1	TGTGCCATCAGTGAGGACAGGGTCGGCGGCTACACCTTC	CAISEDRVGGYTF
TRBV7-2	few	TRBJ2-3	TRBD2	TGTGCCAGCAGGCCTTCACTAGCGGGAGCAGATACGCAGTATTTT	CASRPSLAGADTQYF
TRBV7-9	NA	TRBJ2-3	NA	TGTGCCAGCAGCTTAATAGCCACAGATACGCAGTATTTT	CASSLIATDTQYF
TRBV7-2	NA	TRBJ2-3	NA	TGTGCCAGCAGCTTGGCCGGGACTCCGGGTGCAGATACGCAGTATTTT	CASSLAGTPGADTQYF
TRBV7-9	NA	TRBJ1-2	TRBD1	TGTGCCAGCAGCTTCGCCGGGACAGGGCAAGGCTACACCTTC	CASSFAGTGQGYTF
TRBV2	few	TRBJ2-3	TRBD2	TGTGCCAGCAGTGGATATGGCGGGAGGGCCGAGTATTTT	CASSGYGGRAEYF
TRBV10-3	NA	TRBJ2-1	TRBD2	TGTGCCATCAGGGATAGACTAGCGGGTGAGCAGTTCTTC	CAIRDRLAGEQFF
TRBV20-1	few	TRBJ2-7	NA	TGCAGTGCTATAAGCGGTCCCTACGAGCAGTACTTC	CSAISGPYEQYF
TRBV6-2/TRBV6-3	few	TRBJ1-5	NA	TGTGCCAGCAGTTACGGGGGGACACAAGTCGGGCAGCCCCAGCATTTT	CASSYGGTQVGQPQHF
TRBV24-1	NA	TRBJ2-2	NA	TGTGCCACCCAGCCGGGACCCCCCGGACCCGGGGAGCTGTTTTTT	CATQPGPPGPGELFF
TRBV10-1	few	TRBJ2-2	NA	TGCGCCAGCAGTGACTACCTAACCGGGGAGCTGTTTTTT	CASSDYLTGELFF
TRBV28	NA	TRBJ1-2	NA	TGTGCCATATCGGGGGGTTTCTATGGCTACACCTTC	CAISGGFYGYTF
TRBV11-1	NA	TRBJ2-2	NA	TGTGCCAGCAGCCAGGACAGAAACACCGGGGAGCTGTTTTTT	CASSQDRNTGELFF
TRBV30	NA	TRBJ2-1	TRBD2	TGTGCCTGGAGTTCGGGACTAGCGGGAGTTAATGAGCAGTTCTTC	CAWSSGLAGVNEQFF
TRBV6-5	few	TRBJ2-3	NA	TGTGCCAGCAGTTTAGGCGGGCGGACAGATACGCAGTATTTT	CASSLGGRTDTQYF
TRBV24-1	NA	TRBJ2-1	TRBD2	TGTGCCACCAGTGATTTTGCGGGAGCTTCCTACAATGAGCAGTTCTTC	CATSDFAGASYNEQFF
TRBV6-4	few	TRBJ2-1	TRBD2	TGTGCCAGCAGTGCCACCGACATGGGACTAGCGGCCAACAATGAGCAGTTCTTC	CASSATDMGLAANNEQFF